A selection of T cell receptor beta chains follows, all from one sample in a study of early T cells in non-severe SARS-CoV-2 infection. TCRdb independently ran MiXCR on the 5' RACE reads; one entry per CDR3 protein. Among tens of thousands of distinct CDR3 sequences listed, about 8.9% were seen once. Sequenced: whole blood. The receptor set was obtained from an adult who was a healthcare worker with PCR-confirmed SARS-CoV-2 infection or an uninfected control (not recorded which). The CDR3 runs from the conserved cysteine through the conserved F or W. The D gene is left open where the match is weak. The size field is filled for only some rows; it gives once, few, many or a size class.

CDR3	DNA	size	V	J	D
CASSLRGAQFF	TGTGCCAGCAGTCTTAGAGGTGCGCAGTTCTTC	NA	TRBV14	TRBJ2-1	NA
CASQSGRGDTEAFF	TGTGCCAGTCAGAGTGGCAGGGGGGACACTGAAGCTTTCTTT	few	TRBV2	TRBJ1-1	TRBD1
CASSQDKGWLDRENFNYGYTF	TGTGCCAGCAGCCAAGACAAAGGGTGGTTAGACAGGGAGAACTTTAACTATGGCTACACCTTC	many	TRBV4-2	TRBJ1-2	TRBD1
CASSKGLGGSPSFTTSTDTQYF	TGTGCCAGCAGTAAGGGGTTGGGTGGCAGTCCGAGCTTCACAACTAGCACAGATACGCAGTATTTT	many	TRBV12-3/TRBV12-4	TRBJ2-3	NA
CASRKGDTEAFF	TGTGCCAGCAGAAAGGGGGACACTGAAGCTTTCTTT	NA	TRBV6-2/TRBV6-3	TRBJ1-1	NA
CASSSILTGGPYNEQFF	TGTGCCAGCAGCTCGATCCTAACAGGGGGCCCCTACAATGAGCAGTTCTTC	many	TRBV7-3	TRBJ2-1	TRBD1
CASSDYSENTGELFF	TGTGCCAGCAGTGATTACAGCGAGAACACCGGGGAGCTGTTTTTT	many	TRBV6-1	TRBJ2-2	NA
CASRPAPSGNEQFF	TGTGCCAGCAGACCGGCACCGAGTGGTAATGAGCAGTTCTTC	many	TRBV6-2/TRBV6-3	TRBJ2-1	NA
CASSQYRFEAFF	TGTGCCAGCAGCCAATACAGATTTGAAGCTTTCTTT	few	TRBV5-6	TRBJ1-1	NA
CASSLWSTEAFF	TGTGCCAGCAGTTTATGGTCCACTGAAGCTTTCTTT	NA	TRBV28	TRBJ1-1	NA
CASSYSSKGQGSYEQYF	TGTGCCAGCAGTTACTCGAGTAAGGGACAGGGTTCCTACGAGCAGTACTTC	few	TRBV6-2/TRBV6-3	TRBJ2-7	TRBD1
CASSFRLAGLYEQYF	TGTGCCAGCAGTTTCCGACTAGCGGGCCTCTACGAGCAGTACTTC	many	TRBV28	TRBJ2-7	TRBD2
CASSMVSMDTQYF	TGTGCCAGTAGTATGGTTAGTATGGATACGCAGTATTTT	few	TRBV19	TRBJ2-3	NA
CASSRRAGQETQYF	TGTGCCAGCTCGAGGCGGGCTGGCCAAGAGACCCAGTACTTC	NA	TRBV7-9	TRBJ2-5	NA
CASSPVGSSYEQYF	TGTGCCAGCAGCCCCGTCGGTAGCAGTTACGAGCAGTACTTC	many	TRBV6-2/TRBV6-3	TRBJ2-7	NA
CASSSRTGSYEQYF	TGTGCCAGCAGTTCGCGGACAGGGTCCTACGAGCAGTACTTC	NA	TRBV12-3/TRBV12-4	TRBJ2-7	TRBD1
CASSESSWGRIIKVDGYTF	TGCGCCAGCAGTGAGTCATCCTGGGGGCGGATAATTAAGGTGGATGGCTACACCTTC	NA	TRBV10-2	TRBJ1-2	NA
CASSYPLAGYTDTQYF	TGTGCCAGCAGTTACCCGCTAGCGGGGTACACAGATACGCAGTATTTT	many	TRBV6-2/TRBV6-3	TRBJ2-3	TRBD2
CATSRDPDQETQYF	TGTGCCACCAGCAGAGATCCGGATCAAGAGACCCAGTACTTC	NA	TRBV15	TRBJ2-5	NA
CASMLAGSSGANVLTF	TGTGCCAGCATGCTGGCAGGGAGCTCTGGGGCCAACGTCCTGACTTTC	many	TRBV27	TRBJ2-6	NA
CAIKGEGELFF	TGTGCCATCAAGGGGGAAGGGGAGCTGTTTTTT	few	TRBV10-3	TRBJ2-2	NA
CASSPYTNTGELFF	TGCGCCAGCAGTCCTTACACGAACACCGGGGAGCTGTTTTTT	many	TRBV4-1	TRBJ2-2	NA
CASSLARASGRAGDNEQFF	TGTGCCAGCAGCTTAGCACGGGCTAGCGGGAGGGCCGGGGACAATGAGCAGTTCTTC	few	TRBV11-2	TRBJ2-1	TRBD2
CASSLDLAGKKAFF	TGTGCCAGCAGCTTAGACCTGGCAGGGAAGAAAGCTTTCTTT	many	TRBV7-9	TRBJ1-1	NA
CSAGTDGYTF	TGCAGCGCCGGGACAGACGGCTACACCTTC	many	TRBV29-1	TRBJ1-2	TRBD1
CASSFGGSWTGELFF	TGTGCCAGCAGTTTCGGGGGAAGTTGGACCGGGGAGCTGTTTTTT	NA	TRBV6-2/TRBV6-3	TRBJ2-2	NA
CASSLVGGATDTQYF	TGTGCCAGCAGCTTAGTTGGGGGCGCGACAGATACGCAGTATTTT	few	TRBV13	TRBJ2-3	NA
CASTNQKGHPGPETQYF	TGTGCCAGCACGAACCAGAAGGGTCACCCCGGTCCAGAGACCCAGTACTTC	few	TRBV27	TRBJ2-5	NA
CASSQTGGSTGELFF	TGTGCCAGCAGCCAAACTGGGGGCAGCACCGGGGAGCTGTTTTTT	few	TRBV14	TRBJ2-2	NA
CSVEGGRRTIEQFF	TGCAGCGTTGAAGGCGGGAGACGTACCATTGAGCAGTTCTTC	few	TRBV29-1	TRBJ2-1	TRBD2
CASRLAGGEQYF	TGTGCCAGTCGACTAGCGGGAGGCGAGCAGTACTTC	NA	TRBV6-6	TRBJ2-7	TRBD2
CAISLLAEAGEQYF	TGTGCCATCAGCTTGCTAGCGGAGGCAGGTGAGCAGTACTTC	few	TRBV10-3	TRBJ2-7	TRBD2
CASSLVGTGGEQFF	TGTGCCAGCAGCTTAGTAGGGACAGGGGGTGAGCAGTTCTTC	few	TRBV11-3	TRBJ2-1	TRBD1
CASSYDLIFNGYTF	TGTGCCAGCAGTTACGACCTCATTTTCAATGGCTACACCTTC	NA	TRBV6-2/TRBV6-3	TRBJ1-2	NA
CASQAGGPVEQFF	TGTGCCAGCCAAGCGGGAGGGCCGGTTGAGCAGTTCTTC	many	TRBV25-1	TRBJ2-1	TRBD2
CASSPGQGRSGANVLTF	TGTGCCAGCAGCCCAGGACAGGGCCGATCTGGGGCCAACGTCCTGACTTTC	many	TRBV14	TRBJ2-6	TRBD1
CASSPNRGITYEQYF	TGCGCCAGCAGCCCCAACAGGGGAATTACCTACGAGCAGTACTTC	NA	TRBV4-3	TRBJ2-7	TRBD1
CASSLFEHYGYTF	TGTGCCAGCAGTTTATTCGAACACTACGGCTACACCTTC	many	TRBV12-3/TRBV12-4	TRBJ1-2	NA
CSLRLAGREFF	TGCAGCCTGCGACTAGCGGGACGGGAGTTCTTC	NA	TRBV29-1	TRBJ2-1	TRBD2
CASSSRRRGQETQYF	TGTGCCAGCAGCTCCCGGAGGAGGGGCCAAGAGACCCAGTACTTC	few	TRBV7-6	TRBJ2-5	NA
CASNFPLTDSPLHF	TGTGCCAGCAATTTCCCTCTCACGGATTCACCCCTCCACTTT	many	TRBV28	TRBJ1-6	NA
CASSYSLGAMNTEAFF	TGTGCCAGCAGTTACTCGTTAGGGGCGATGAACACTGAAGCTTTCTTT	once	TRBV6-5	TRBJ1-1	NA
CASSVSQGGGSPLHF	TGTGCCAGCAGCGTCTCCCAGGGTGGGGGTTCACCCCTCCACTTT	NA	TRBV9	TRBJ1-6	NA
CASSSLGGYEQYF	TGTGCCAGCAGTTCCCTGGGGGGCTACGAGCAGTACTTC	NA	TRBV12-3/TRBV12-4	TRBJ2-7	NA
CASRTTGTLTEAFF	TGTGCCAGCAGGACGACAGGGACGTTGACTGAAGCTTTCTTT	many	TRBV6-6	TRBJ1-1	TRBD1
CASSHAGGGGSSYNEQFF	TGCGCCAGCAGCCATGCCGGAGGCGGGGGCAGCTCCTACAATGAGCAGTTCTTC	few	TRBV4-1	TRBJ2-1	NA
CASSLALGSSYEQYF	TGTGCCAGCAGCTTAGCGCTTGGCAGCTCCTACGAGCAGTACTTC	NA	TRBV7-2	TRBJ2-7	NA
CASTPGPNTDTQYF	TGTGCCAGTACTCCGGGACCAAACACAGATACGCAGTATTTT	NA	TRBV19	TRBJ2-3	NA
CAISNLDGGGSPLHF	TGTGCCATCAGTAACCTTGACGGGGGCGGTTCACCCCTCCACTTT	many	TRBV10-3	TRBJ1-6	NA
CASSQGRSTEAFF	TGTGCCAGCAGCCAAGGACGGAGCACTGAAGCTTTCTTT	few	TRBV3-1	TRBJ1-1	NA
CSASPSGRQYEQYF	TGCAGTGCTAGCCCTAGCGGGAGACAATACGAGCAGTACTTC	few	TRBV20-1	TRBJ2-7	TRBD2
CASSPSGQSSYNEQFF	TGTGCCAGCAGCCCCTCTGGACAGAGCTCCTACAATGAGCAGTTCTTC	few	TRBV9	TRBJ2-1	NA
CASSLVDRNTIYF	TGTGCCAGCAGCTTGGTGGACAGAAACACCATATATTTT	many	TRBV5-4	TRBJ1-3	NA
CASSLTTGTILLEQFF	TGTGCCAGCAGCCTAACAACCGGGACAATTTTGCTTGAGCAGTTCTTC	many	TRBV7-6	TRBJ2-1	NA
CSARHLNTGELFF	TGCAGTGCTAGACACCTGAACACCGGGGAGCTGTTTTTT	many	TRBV20-1	TRBJ2-2	NA
CASSVEEGGTSGANVLTF	TGTGCCAGCAGCGTAGAGGAAGGGGGGACCTCTGGGGCCAACGTCCTGACTTTC	NA	TRBV9	TRBJ2-6	NA
CASSLISGTVAYEQYF	TGTGCCAGCAGTTTAATTTCCGGGACGGTAGCCTACGAGCAGTACTTC	many	TRBV12-3/TRBV12-4	TRBJ2-7	NA